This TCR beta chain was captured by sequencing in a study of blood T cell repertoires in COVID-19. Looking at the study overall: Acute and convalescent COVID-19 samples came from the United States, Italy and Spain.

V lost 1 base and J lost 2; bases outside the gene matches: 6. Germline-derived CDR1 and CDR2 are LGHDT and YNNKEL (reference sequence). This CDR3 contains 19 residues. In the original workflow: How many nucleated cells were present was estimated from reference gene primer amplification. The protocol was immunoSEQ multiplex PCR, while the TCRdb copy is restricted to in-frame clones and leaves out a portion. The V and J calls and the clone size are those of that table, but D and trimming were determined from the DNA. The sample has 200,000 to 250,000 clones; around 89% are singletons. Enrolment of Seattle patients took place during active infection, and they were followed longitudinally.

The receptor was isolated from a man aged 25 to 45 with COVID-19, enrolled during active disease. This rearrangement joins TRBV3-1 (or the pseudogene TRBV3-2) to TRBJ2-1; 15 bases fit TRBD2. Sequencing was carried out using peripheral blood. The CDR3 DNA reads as TGTGCCAGCAGCCAAGGAGGACTAGCGGGAGGGGGCACCTACAATGAGCAGTTCTTC. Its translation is CASSQGGLAGGGTYNEQFF.